The clone carrying this TCR beta chain was picked up a small number of times. The CDR3 consists of 16 residues. The germline gives CDR1 SGHRS, CDR2 YFSETQ. V was shortened by 2 bases and J by 5 bases, with 16 bases between the two germline ends. The sample comes from a study of cytomegalovirus exposure and HLA in healthy donors. 60 Vbeta and 13 Jbeta primers were used in PCR. Per the authors' pipeline: There were tens of millions of unique TCR beta chains by a later count, and 10 million to 12 million of them were shared. Some clones are missing from TCRdb's copy, which holds only in-frame ones; the method was immunoSEQ multiplex PCR. V, J and clone size derive from that table, while D and trimming were established from the DNA sequence. Here the sample spans tens of thousands of clones, 7.6% being singletons.

The rearrangement joins TRBV5-1 to TRBJ1-4; weak D call: TRBD1 (5 bases). This clonotype was obtained from a man in his forties or fifties in good health and CMV-seronegative. Sequenced: PBMCs. CDR3 sequence: CASSFRPPGSNEKLFF. The DNA for the CDR3 is TGCGCCAGCAGCTTCAGGCCCCCAGGGTCAAATGAAAAACTGTTTTTT.